This T cell receptor (beta chain) was found in a study of T cells in Graves' hyperthyroidism and ophthalmopathy. Notes on the study in general: Most thyroid clonotypes that were expanded above 0.001 also turned up in blood.

The sample holds many counts of this clonotype. The target antigen is unknown. V was clipped by 2 bases and J by 3 bases, with 5 bases between them. Germline V CDR1 and CDR2: GTSNPN, SVGIG (reference sequence). This CDR3 has 12 residues. The source material, RNA transcripts, was used to amplify TCR beta CDR3 regions. The primer set for the first-round RT-PCR of the TCR CDR3 was HTBI. TCRdb re-analysed the multiplex PCR reads in MiXCR, keeping a single row per CDR3 protein. The sample holds about 300,000 distinct CDR3 sequences, roughly 19% seen once. The receptor was derived from a man in his fifties with Graves' ophthalmopathy. The chain links TRBV30 to TRBJ2-1; D remains unclear. The specimen was blood. For the CDR3, the DNA is TGTGCCTGGAGTCCCAGCTACAATGAGCAGTTCTTC. Its translation is CAWSPSYNEQFF.